This T cell receptor beta chain appears in the sequencing data of a study of OX40 agonist ivuxolimab in advanced cancers. Study-wide context: It was permissible to have had prior anti-PD-1, anti-PD-L1 or anti-CTLA-4 therapy, and approximately 40% had some. Of the patients, three showed partial responses, one with hepatocellular carcinoma and two with cutaneous melanoma.

The V gene end was trimmed by 6 bases and the J gene end by 7 bases; junction bases not matched to a gene: 5. The V gene's germline CDR1 is SGHTA and CDR2 FQGNSA. The CDR3 is 14 amino acids. This table comes from immunoSEQ multiplex PCR, and its TCRdb copy is limited to in-frame clones, with some not included. Here the sample spans about 58,000 clones, roughly 83% being singletons. The source material was CD4+ or CD8+ T cells sorted from blood, sampled in a trial of the OX40 agonist ivuxolimab. This TCR came from an adult with an advanced solid tumor such as melanoma, head and neck, liver or kidney cancer. This chain connects TRBV7-2 to TRBJ2-1, with TRBD2 matching 11 bases. This chain's CDR3 is CASSSGGARNEQFF. In nucleotides, the CDR3 is TGTGCCAGCAGTAGCGGGGGGGCCCGGAATGAGCAGTTCTTC.